Presented here are 15 T cell receptor beta chains from one specimen sequenced in a study of blood T cell repertoires in COVID-19. Profiled with immunoSEQ multiplex PCR; TCRdb holds only in-frame clones, not every one. The table records 11,000 to 15,000 clones, 85% to 90% of them present only once. Sequencing was performed on peripheral blood. The receptors come from a man between 45 and 60 years old with active COVID-19.

J is TRBJ1-6 and V is TRBV2, with 9 positions matching TRBD1. Germline lookup yields CDR1 SNHLY and CDR2 FYNNEI. This CDR3 comprises 15 residues. V shed 5 bases, J shed 7 bases, and the junction held 6 bases outside the gene matches. Written as DNA, the CDR3 is TGTGCCAGCAGTCTCAAGACAGGGGGGAATTCACCCCTCCACTTT. Translated: CASSLKTGGNSPLHF.

This chain links TRBV28 with TRBJ1-2, with D maybe TRBD1 (5 bases). Germline V lookup: CDR1 MDHEN, CDR2 SYDVKM. V lost 4 bases and J 2 bases, leaving 17 bases between the germline ends. The length of the CDR3 is 16 residues. The chain's CDR3 is CASSSYDSALNYGYTF. DNA for the CDR3: TGTGCCAGCAGTTCTTATGACAGTGCCCTAAACTATGGCTACACCTTC.

This chain connects TRBV19 to TRBJ1-3; the D gene is possibly TRBD1 (6 bases). Trimming took off 7 bases at V and 2 bases at J, with 12 bases between the two ends. The CDR3 is 14 residues long. The germline CDR1 and CDR2 sequences are LNHDA and SQIVND (reference sequence). CDR3 region: CASTTGGPGNTIYF. The CDR3 DNA is TGTGCCAGTACGACAGGCGGACCTGGAAACACCATATATTTT.

The chain combines TRBV5-8 with TRBJ2-5; the match to TRBD1 covers 9 bases. V lost 0 bases, J lost 5 bases, and 11 bases stayed unmatched. The CDR3 contains 17 residues. Germline V lookup: CDR1 SGHTS, CDR2 YDEGEE. The CDR3 loop is CASSLAGTGREVETQYF. The DNA for the CDR3 is TGTGCCAGCAGCTTGGCCGGGACAGGGAGAGAGGTGGAGACCCAGTACTTC.

The rearrangement links TRBV27 to TRBJ1-6; the match to TRBD1 covers 7 bases. CDR1 is MNHEY, CDR2 SMNVEV, per germline (reference sequence). The CDR3 extends over 16 amino acids. Trimming took 3 bases from V and 4 from J; bases not matched to a gene: 6. For the CDR3, the DNA is TGTGCCAGCAGTTTTTCGGTGGGACAGTATAATTCACCCCTCCACTTT. This encodes CASSFSVGQYNSPLHF.

Only one count was recorded for this clone. The chain combines TRBV29-1 with TRBJ1-2; D remains ambiguous. The ends were cut back, 7 bases at V and 7 bases at J, with 16 bases in the middle. This CDR3 has 12 residues. The germline V gene has CDR1 SQVTM and CDR2 ANQGSEA. This CDR3 reads CSGEGSGGGYTF. DNA of the CDR3: TGCAGCGGGGAAGGGTCGGGAGGTGGCTACACCTTC.

Only one count was recorded for this clone. The chain recombines TRBV18 with TRBJ2-7, with 10 bases aligning to TRBD2. The CDR3 runs 15 residues. Germline values: CDR1 KGHSH, CDR2 LQKENI. V lost 0 bases to trimming and J lost 3 bases; unmatched junction nucleotides: 2. The CDR3 protein is CASSPPLAGVYEQYF. The CDR3 region has the DNA TGTGCCAGCTCACCACCCCTAGCGGGGGTCTACGAGCAGTACTTC.

The sample holds a few counts of this clone. This chain connects TRBV25-1 to TRBJ1-6; D not certain. In germline, CDR1 is MGHDK, CDR2 SYGVNS. V dropped 6 bases and J dropped 5 bases, with 11 bases sitting between them. CDR3 length: 14 amino acids. The CDR3 sequence is CASRRRSDNSPLHF. The CDR3 nucleotides are TGTGCCAGCAGGAGGAGATCCGATAATTCACCCCTCCACTTT.

The V gene is TRBV6-2 or TRBV6-3, the J gene TRBJ1-2, with no clear D. Germline CDR1 and CDR2: MNHEY and SVGEGT. The V and J ends lost 4 bases and 0 bases respectively, with 9 bases between them. The CDR3 spans 14 residues. The CDR3 DNA follows: TGTGCCAGCAGTTTTTCCCTATCTAACTATGGCTACACCTTC. Protein sequence: CASSFSLSNYGYTF.

The chain is built from TRBV11-2 and TRBJ2-7; D is undetermined. The germline V gene encodes CDR1 SGHAT and CDR2 FQNNGV. V lost 4 bases and J 3 bases, leaving 10 bases between the germline ends. CDR3 length: 13 amino acids. CDR3 nucleotide sequence: TGTGCCAGCAGCTCTCCAGATTACTACGAGCAGTACTTC. It is translated as CASSSPDYYEQYF.

The V and J genes are TRBV20-1 and TRBJ2-7, with TRBD2 matching over 8 bases. V shed 3 bases and J 6 bases; nucleotides not matched to a gene: 7. This CDR3 contains 13 residues. CDR1 is DFQATT and CDR2 is SNEGSKA in the germline V gene (reference sequence). As DNA, the CDR3 is TGCAGTGCTAGTACCAGCGGGAGAGCCGAGCAGTACTTC. Protein sequence: CSASTSGRAEQYF.

V is TRBV6-5 and J is TRBJ1-1; a possible D gene is TRBD1 (5 bases). CDR1 MNHEY and CDR2 SVGAGI come from the germline V gene. Trimming cost V 3 bases and J 2 bases, with 7 bases left between them. The CDR3 runs to 13 residues. CDR3 DNA sequence: TGTGCCAGCAGTTATAGGGGCAACACTGAAGCTTTCTTT. Translated: CASSYRGNTEAFF.

This chain links TRBV9 with TRBJ2-1; TRBD2 is a possible D gene (5 bases). The V end was cut by 0 bases, the J end by 3 bases, with 10 bases between. CDR1 SGDLS and CDR2 YYNGEE come from the germline V gene. The CDR3 loop spans 15 amino acids. CDR3 in amino acids: CASSVESAVYNEQFF. The CDR3 nucleotides read TGTGCCAGCAGCGTAGAGTCAGCGGTCTACAATGAGCAGTTCTTC.

The J gene is TRBJ2-5, the V gene TRBV5-1; TRBD2 is a possible D gene (6 bases). The V gene lost 2 bases and the J gene lost 0 bases, with 14 bases spanning the gap. Germline values: CDR1 SGHRS, CDR2 YFSETQ. This CDR3 region has 16 residues. This CDR3 is CASSLTGVYNQETQYF. Here the CDR3 DNA reads TGCGCCAGCAGCTTAACGGGAGTGTACAACCAAGAGACCCAGTACTTC.

This chain joins TRBV10-3 and TRBJ2-5, with 9 bases aligning to TRBD2. The J segment lost 5 bases and the V segment lost 6 bases, leaving 10 bases of the junction unmatched. CDR1 is ENHRY and CDR2 is SYGVKD in the germline V gene. This CDR3 has 15 residues. The CDR3 bases are TGTGCCATCAGAGCTCAAGTAGCGGGAGTTGAGACCCAGTACTTC. It codes for CAIRAQVAGVETQYF.